Below are 12 T cell receptor beta chains sequenced from a single sample in a study of blood T cell repertoires in COVID-19. Libraries were prepared by immunoSEQ multiplex PCR; TCRdb keeps only in-frame clonotypes and omits some of them. This table has 200,000 to 300,000 clones, approximately 81% appearing once. Specimen: peripheral blood. These receptors all stem from an elderly woman with acute or convalescent COVID-19.

V is TRBV18 and J is TRBJ2-1; TRBD2 agrees at 11 bases. Per the germline V gene, CDR1 is KGHSH and CDR2 is LQKENI. With 6 bases clipped from V and 8 bases from J, the junction kept 15 bases outside the gene matches. The CDR3 contains 17 residues. The CDR3 here is CASSPGLAAALRYEQFF. DNA of the CDR3: TGTGCCAGCTCCCCGGGACTAGCGGCCGCTCTTCGATATGAGCAGTTCTTC.

The chain has TRBV6-1 and TRBJ1-1; D gene ambiguous. The CDR3 runs 14 residues. Per germline, CDR1 MNHNS and CDR2 SASEGT. Trimming took 2 bases from V and 0 from J, leaving 7 bases between them. The CDR3 loop is CASSEQIMNTEAFF. CDR3 coding DNA: TGTGCCAGCAGTGAACAGATCATGAACACTGAAGCTTTCTTT.

The V and J genes are TRBV28 and TRBJ1-4, with a tentative D call TRBD1 (6 bases). Germline V lookup: CDR1 MDHEN, CDR2 SYDVKM. V was clipped by 3 bases and J by 3 bases, with 11 bases between them. This CDR3 has 15 amino acids. The CDR3 DNA reads as TGTGCCAGCAGTTTGATTCAGGGGTCTAATGAAAAACTGTTTTTT. It codes for CASSLIQGSNEKLFF.

This clone has a handful of counts. V is TRBV10-2 and J is TRBJ1-5, with a weak D call TRBD1 (6 bases). V dropped 3 bases and J dropped 6 bases, with 15 bases sitting between them. The CDR3 runs to 15 residues. Germline V gene lookup returns CDR1 WSHSY and CDR2 SAAADI. The CDR3 region is CASSDSGGHLQPQHF. The CDR3 coding sequence is TGCGCCAGCAGTGACTCGGGGGGGCATCTTCAGCCCCAGCATTTT.

The gene calls are TRBV7-9 and TRBJ1-4; 7 nucleotides agree with TRBD1. V lost 0 bases and J lost 4; bases outside the gene matches: 5. Germline loops: CDR1 SEHNR, CDR2 FQNEAQ (reference sequence). The CDR3 is 16 residues long. The chain's CDR3 is CASSLALGTDNEKLFF. The CDR3 nucleotides are TGTGCCAGCAGCTTAGCGCTGGGGACAGATAATGAAAAACTGTTTTTT.

The rearrangement uses TRBV3-1 (or the pseudogene TRBV3-2) and TRBJ2-3, with 8 bases identical to TRBD2. In germline, CDR1 is LGHDT, CDR2 YNNKEL (reference sequence). CDR3 length: 17 residues. J lost 0 bases, V lost 2 bases, and 7 bases had no gene match. CDR3 residues: CASSQTSGGASTDTQYF. The CDR3 nucleotides read TGTGCCAGCAGCCAAACAAGCGGGGGTGCTAGCACAGATACGCAGTATTTT.

V gene TRBV2 combines with J gene TRBJ2-5; D is possibly TRBD2 (5 bases). Germline assignment: CDR1 SNHLY and CDR2 FYNNEI. Trimming removed 6 bases from V and 1 base from J, with 15 bases in between. The CDR3 runs to 15 residues. CDR3 in amino acids: CASSRGGAPQETQYF. CDR3 nucleotides: TGTGCCAGCAGCCGTGGAGGCGCACCCCAAGAGACCCAGTACTTC.

This chain joins TRBV2 and TRBJ2-7; D may be TRBD1 (6 bases). The V gene lost 3 bases and the J gene lost 7 bases, with 16 bases spanning the gap. This CDR3 is 14 amino acids long. Germline CDR1 SNHLY, CDR2 FYNNEI. The CDR3 here is CASSDGHRDWEQYF. For the CDR3, the DNA is TGTGCCAGCAGTGACGGGCACAGGGATTGGGAGCAGTACTTC.

There are a few counts of this clone. V gene TRBV4-1 combines with J gene TRBJ2-5, with TRBD1 matching over 7 bases. CDR1 and CDR2 from the germline V gene are MGHRA and YSYEKL. The CDR3 contains 13 residues. V lost 4 bases to trimming and J lost 1 base; unmatched junction nucleotides: 0. The CDR3 nucleotides read TGCGCCAGCAGCCGACAGGGCCAAGAGACCCAGTACTTC. This gives the protein CASSRQGQETQYF.

This clone was observed a single time. The CDR3 reads CASSFRAGLGYTF. CDR3 nucleotide sequence: TGTGCCAGCAGTTTTAGGGCAGGGCTTGGCTACACCTTC. The chain carries TRBV12-3 or TRBV12-4 and TRBJ1-2, with D possibly matching TRBD1 (5 bases). The length of the CDR3 is 13 residues. Trimming shortened V by 3 bases and J by 7 bases, and 12 bases separated the two germline ends.

This clone turned up a few times. This chain connects TRBV28 to TRBJ2-7; 7 nucleotides line up with TRBD2. V lost 5 bases, J lost 4 bases, and 11 bases stayed unmatched. Germline V gene data show CDR1 as MDHEN and CDR2 as SYDVKM. This CDR3 region has 15 residues. The CDR3 reads CASSITEGGPYEQYF. CDR3 nucleotides: TGTGCCAGCAGTATAACAGAGGGAGGGCCTTACGAGCAGTACTTC.

V and J are TRBV11-2 and TRBJ1-5; D gene unclear. The CDR3 contains 14 residues. Per germline, CDR1 SGHAT and CDR2 FQNNGV. The V gene lost 2 bases and the J gene lost 4 bases, with 9 bases spanning the gap. The CDR3 reads CASSLFGRNQPQHF. The CDR3, as DNA: TGTGCCAGCAGCTTATTCGGCAGGAATCAGCCCCAGCATTTT.